Sequencing of this T cell receptor (beta chain) was carried out in a study of blood T cells in healthy people across ages. Study-wide context: Capture via template switching afforded approximately one barcoded beta molecule per two T cells. Study-level results: With donor CMV status unknown, expanded clonotype changes were possibly confounded. Leaving the PBMCs unsorted stopped any conclusive comparison of naive versus antigen-experienced cells. Both naive CD4+ cell counts and diversity were greater in long-lived donors than in aged donors.

Turning to this clonotype: The antigen is not known.

Through a sample-barcoded 5' primer and a J-beta primer mix, a second PCR was run for roughly 7 to 12 cycles. TCRdb reprocessed the 5' RACE reads via MiXCR and lists one record per CDR3 protein. This table holds some 1.4 million distinct CDR3 sequences, 42% found once. The TCR sequence derives from a woman aged 18-29 years in good health. Sequenced input: blood.

CDR3 DNA: TGTGCCAGCAGCCCTAAGGGGTCTTCTTATGGCTACACCTTC. It yields the protein CASSPKGSSYGYTF. V is TRBV7-9 and J is TRBJ1-2; D possibly corresponds to TRBD1 (5 bases). The CDR3 extends over 14 amino acids. Trimming took off 5 bases at V and 5 bases at J, with 15 bases between the two ends. Germline V CDR1 and CDR2: SEHNR, FQNEAQ (reference sequence).